This TCR beta chain is drawn from a study of blood T cells in healthy people across ages. Trimming cost V 0 bases and J 9 bases, with 15 bases left between them. CDR1 MNHNS and CDR2 SASEGT come from the germline V gene. The CDR3 totals 16 residues. The use of a sample-barcoded 5' primer and a J-beta primer mix characterized a second PCR of roughly 7 to 12 cycles. Each of the cDNA molecules was tagged by a template-switch adaptor with 12 random nucleotides. Each CDR3 protein gets one entry after TCRdb re-called the 5' RACE reads with MiXCR. This sample has more than 650,000 distinct CDR3 sequences, with around 24% found just once. The same data also went into a second study, on T cells of mothers and their children. Per that paper: Over 9.5 million reads per mother and 2.5 million to 3.5 million per child were obtained.

The chain recombines TRBV6-1 with TRBJ1-6; perhaps TRBD1 as D (5 bases). The clonotype originates from a boy under 18 in good health. Input material: blood. The CDR3 region is CASSEALGTPISPLHF. DNA of the CDR3: TGTGCCAGCAGTGAAGCGCTCGGGACTCCCATTTCACCCCTCCACTTT.